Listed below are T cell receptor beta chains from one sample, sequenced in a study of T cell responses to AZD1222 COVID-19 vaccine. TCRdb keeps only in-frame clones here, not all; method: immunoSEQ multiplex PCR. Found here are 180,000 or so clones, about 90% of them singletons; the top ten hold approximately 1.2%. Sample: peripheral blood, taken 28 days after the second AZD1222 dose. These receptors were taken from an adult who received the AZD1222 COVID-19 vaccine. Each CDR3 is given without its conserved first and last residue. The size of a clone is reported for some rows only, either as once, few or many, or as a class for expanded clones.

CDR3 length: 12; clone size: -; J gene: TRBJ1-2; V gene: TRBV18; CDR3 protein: ASSPPTALYGYT
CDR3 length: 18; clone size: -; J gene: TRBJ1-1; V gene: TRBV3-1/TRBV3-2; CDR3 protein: ASSLPTLTGGFVRRTEAF
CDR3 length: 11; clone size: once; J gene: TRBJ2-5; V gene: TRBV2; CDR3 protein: ASSGNSRETQY
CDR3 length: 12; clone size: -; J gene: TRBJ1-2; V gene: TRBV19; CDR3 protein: ASSISTGTYGYT
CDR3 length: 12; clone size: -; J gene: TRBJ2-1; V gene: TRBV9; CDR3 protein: ASSAIAGVGEQF
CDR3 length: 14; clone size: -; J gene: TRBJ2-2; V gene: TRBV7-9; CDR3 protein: ASSLVRTSGSGELF
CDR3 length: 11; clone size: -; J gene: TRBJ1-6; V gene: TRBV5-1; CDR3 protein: ASGKTGDSPLH
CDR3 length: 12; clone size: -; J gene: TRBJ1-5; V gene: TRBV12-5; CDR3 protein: ASGLGGQERPQH
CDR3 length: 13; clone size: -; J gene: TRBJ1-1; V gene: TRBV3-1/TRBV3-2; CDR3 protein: ASRGQGGGGSEAF
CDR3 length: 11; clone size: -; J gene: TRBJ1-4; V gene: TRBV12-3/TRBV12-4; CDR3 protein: ASSFRRNEKLF
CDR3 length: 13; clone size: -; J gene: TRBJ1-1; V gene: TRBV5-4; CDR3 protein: ASSLAGQGRAEAF
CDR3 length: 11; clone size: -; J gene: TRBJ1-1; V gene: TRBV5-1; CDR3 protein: ASSLDMNTEAF
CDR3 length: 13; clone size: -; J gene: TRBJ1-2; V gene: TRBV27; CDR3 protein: ASSLGQGVNYGYT
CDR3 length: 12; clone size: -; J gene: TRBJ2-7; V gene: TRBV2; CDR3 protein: ASSRDRGTYEQY
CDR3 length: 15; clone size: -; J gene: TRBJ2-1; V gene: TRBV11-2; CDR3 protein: ASSFRLAGGPPNEQF
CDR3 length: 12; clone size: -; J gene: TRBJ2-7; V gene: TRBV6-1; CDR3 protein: ASSERDRALEQY
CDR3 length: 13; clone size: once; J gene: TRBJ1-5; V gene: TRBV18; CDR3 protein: ASSPPPGQNQPQH
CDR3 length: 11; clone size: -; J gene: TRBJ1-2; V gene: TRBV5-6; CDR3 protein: ASSLGNFYGYT
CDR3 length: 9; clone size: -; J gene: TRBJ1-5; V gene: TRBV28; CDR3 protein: ASSQDQPQH
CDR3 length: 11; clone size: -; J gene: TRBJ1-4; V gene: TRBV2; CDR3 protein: ASSGGSNEKLF
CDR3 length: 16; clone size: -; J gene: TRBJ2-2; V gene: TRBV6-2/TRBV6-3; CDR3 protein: ASSYYQGLAGVTGELF
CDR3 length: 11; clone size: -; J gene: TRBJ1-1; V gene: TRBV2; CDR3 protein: AGSEGRNTEAF
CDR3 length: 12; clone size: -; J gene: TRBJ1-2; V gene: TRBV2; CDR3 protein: ASSDIPGGDGYT
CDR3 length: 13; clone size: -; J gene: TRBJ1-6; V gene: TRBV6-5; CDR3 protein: ASSSRDPFRSPLH
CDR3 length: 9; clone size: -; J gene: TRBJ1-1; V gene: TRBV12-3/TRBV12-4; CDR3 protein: ASTPGTEAF
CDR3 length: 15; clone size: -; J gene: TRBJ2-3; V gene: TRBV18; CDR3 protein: ASSPGLAGGPTDTQY
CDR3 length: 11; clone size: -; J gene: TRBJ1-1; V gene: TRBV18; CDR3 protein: ASSPPGGTEAF
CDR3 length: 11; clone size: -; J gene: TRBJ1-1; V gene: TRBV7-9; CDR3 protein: ASSPYGNTEAF
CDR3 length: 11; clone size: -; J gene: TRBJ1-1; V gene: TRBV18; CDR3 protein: ASSPPVGVRAF
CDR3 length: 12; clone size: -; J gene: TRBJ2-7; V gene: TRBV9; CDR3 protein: ASSAGQGAGEQY
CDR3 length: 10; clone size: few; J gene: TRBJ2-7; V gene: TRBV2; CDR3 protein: ASRAQGDEQY
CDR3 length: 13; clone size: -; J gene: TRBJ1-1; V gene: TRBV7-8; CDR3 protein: ASSLYRGRSTEAF
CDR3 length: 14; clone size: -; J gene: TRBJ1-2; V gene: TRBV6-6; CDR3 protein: ASSLQSYRSNYGYT
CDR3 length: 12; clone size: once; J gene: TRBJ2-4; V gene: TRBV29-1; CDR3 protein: SVGQGLGKNIQY
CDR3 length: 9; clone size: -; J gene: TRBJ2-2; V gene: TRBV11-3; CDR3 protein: ASSFAGELF
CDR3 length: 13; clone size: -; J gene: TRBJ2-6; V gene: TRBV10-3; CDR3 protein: AISGGLSGANVLT
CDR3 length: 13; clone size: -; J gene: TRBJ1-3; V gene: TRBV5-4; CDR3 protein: ASSLDRGKGNTIY
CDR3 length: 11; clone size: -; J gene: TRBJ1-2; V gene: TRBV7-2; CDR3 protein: ASSWRTGYGYT
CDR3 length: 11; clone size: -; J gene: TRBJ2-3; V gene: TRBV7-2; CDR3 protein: ASSLAGPDTQY
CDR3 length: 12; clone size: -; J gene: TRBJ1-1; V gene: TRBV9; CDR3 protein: ASSVAGEGTEAF
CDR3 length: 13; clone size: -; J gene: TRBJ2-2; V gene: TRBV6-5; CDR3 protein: ASSRRGENTGELF
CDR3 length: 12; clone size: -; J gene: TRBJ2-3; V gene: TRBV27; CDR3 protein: ASSLESAGDTQY
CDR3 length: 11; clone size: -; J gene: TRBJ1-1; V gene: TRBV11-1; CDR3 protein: ASSLKVNTEAF
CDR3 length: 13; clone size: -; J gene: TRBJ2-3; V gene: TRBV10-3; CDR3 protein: AISDRLASTDTQY
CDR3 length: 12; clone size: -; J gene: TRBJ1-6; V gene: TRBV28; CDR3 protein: ASRPQQGGSPLH
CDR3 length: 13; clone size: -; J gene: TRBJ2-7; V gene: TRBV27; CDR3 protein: ASSFAGRISYEQY
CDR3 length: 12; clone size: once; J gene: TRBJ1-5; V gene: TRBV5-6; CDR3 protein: ASSPGGGGQPQH
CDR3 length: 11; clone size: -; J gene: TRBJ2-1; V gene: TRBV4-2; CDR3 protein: ASSQGNYNEQF
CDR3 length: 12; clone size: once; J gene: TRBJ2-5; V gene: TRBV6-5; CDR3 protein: ASSYGGLSETQY
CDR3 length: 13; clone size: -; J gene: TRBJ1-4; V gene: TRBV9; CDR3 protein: ASSAAGTGNEKLF
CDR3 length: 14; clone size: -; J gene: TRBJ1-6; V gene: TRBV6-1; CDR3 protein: ASSEIIGQNNSPLH
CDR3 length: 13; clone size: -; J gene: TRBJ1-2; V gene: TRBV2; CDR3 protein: ASPRGRGRDYGYT
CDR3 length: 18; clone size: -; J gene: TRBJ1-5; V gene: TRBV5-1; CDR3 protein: ASSLETGFKTLNSNQPQH
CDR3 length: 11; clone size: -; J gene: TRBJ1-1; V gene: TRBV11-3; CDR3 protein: ASSLTGATEAF
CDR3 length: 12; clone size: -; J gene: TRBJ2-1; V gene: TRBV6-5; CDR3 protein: ASEGLAGFGEQF
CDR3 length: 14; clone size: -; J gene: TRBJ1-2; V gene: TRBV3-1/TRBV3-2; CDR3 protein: ASSQGEGGQGYGYT
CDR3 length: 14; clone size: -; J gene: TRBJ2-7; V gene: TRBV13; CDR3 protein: ASSLGSQGASYEQY